This T cell receptor beta chain is drawn from a study of T cells in Graves' hyperthyroidism and ophthalmopathy. This clonotype came up a few times. The TCR beta CDR3 regions underwent amplification using RNA transcripts as the source. TCR CDR3 underwent first-round RT-PCR with the HTBI primer set. Via MiXCR, TCRdb re-called the multiplex PCR reads, giving one row per CDR3 protein. The table lists 500,000 to 650,000 distinct CDR3 sequences, 15% to 20% of them singletons. This CDR3 is built from 14 residues. V lost 4 bases and J 4 bases, leaving 14 bases between the germline ends. The V gene's germline CDR1 is SGHDT and CDR2 YYEEEE.

The material sequenced was blood. The clonotype comes from a man aged 35 to 55 with Graves' ophthalmopathy. V and J are TRBV5-6 and TRBJ1-1; tentative D call: TRBD1 (5 bases). The CDR3 here is CASSLLGRVTEAFF. CDR3 coding DNA: TGTGCCAGCAGCCTGCTGGGGCGGGTCACTGAAGCTTTCTTT.